The 25 T cell receptor beta chains given below trace back to one sample, sequenced in a study of T cell responses to AZD1222 COVID-19 vaccine. The method was immunoSEQ multiplex PCR; TCRdb's version includes in-frame clones alone and lacks a portion of them. The sample consists of about 200,000 clones, about 91% of them appearing once. The input for sequencing was peripheral blood, taken on day 0 of AZD1222 vaccination. The receptors originated from an adult in good health.

CDR3 loop: CASSLAQERLWGYTF. As DNA, the CDR3 is TGTGCCAGCAGCTTAGCGCAGGAGCGATTATGGGGCTACACCTTC. The J gene is TRBJ1-2, the V gene TRBV7-8; D is undetermined. V was pared by 0 bases and J by 8 bases, with 16 bases between. The CDR3 loop spans 15 amino acids. Germline CDR1 and CDR2: SGHVS and FQNEAQ.

This clone was found once. The rearrangement uses TRBV4-2 and TRBJ2-5; D gene ambiguous. Trimming removed 2 bases from V and 0 bases from J, with 16 bases in between. The length of the CDR3 is 17 residues. The germline gives CDR1 LGHNA, CDR2 YNFKEQ. The CDR3 loop is CASSQPLPGSYQETQYF. CDR3 nucleotides: TGTGCCAGCAGCCAACCCCTTCCGGGTAGCTACCAAGAGACCCAGTACTTC.

V usage is TRBV3-1 (or the pseudogene TRBV3-2) and J usage is TRBJ2-7; 8 bases fit TRBD2. This CDR3 has 18 amino acids. J lost 4 bases, V lost 0 bases, and 14 bases had no gene match. CDR1 and CDR2 (germline): LGHDT, YNNKEL (reference sequence). The CDR3 loop is CASSQDPAGGPLAYEQYF. The CDR3, as DNA: TGTGCCAGCAGCCAAGACCCCGCGGGGGGCCCTCTGGCTTACGAGCAGTACTTC.

The V and J genes are TRBV18 and TRBJ1-3, with D unclear. Between the trimmed V and J ends, which lost 1 base and 7 bases, there was a span of 14 bases. Germline loops: CDR1 KGHSH, CDR2 LQKENI. CDR3 length: 15 amino acids. The CDR3 spells CASSPLEEARNTIYF. In DNA form, the CDR3 reads TGTGCCAGCTCACCACTAGAGGAAGCCAGGAACACCATATATTTT.

CDR3 in DNA: TGTGCCAGCAGTCATACAGGGGTCACTGAAGCTTTCTTT. Encoded protein: CASSHTGVTEAFF. The chain has TRBV13 and TRBJ1-1; 7 bases are shared with TRBD1. Germline loops: CDR1 PRHDT, CDR2 FYEKMQ (reference sequence). The CDR3 is made up of 13 amino acids. V lost 6 bases and J lost 4; bases outside the gene matches: 5.

The chain employs TRBV7-2 and TRBJ1-2; D remains ambiguous. Germline CDR1 reads SGHTA; CDR2 reads FQGNSA. Trimming removed 2 bases from V and 8 bases from J, with 12 bases in between. The CDR3 totals 13 residues. CDR3 nucleotides: TGTGCCAGCAGCTTAAAACCAGGACGAGGCTACACCTTC. Translated, it gives CASSLKPGRGYTF.

This clone showed up just a few times. The rearrangement joins TRBV3-1 (or the pseudogene TRBV3-2) to TRBJ1-2, with 9 positions matching TRBD1. V was clipped by 4 bases and J by 2 bases; unmatched bases: 11. The CDR3 sequence is 17 residues long. Germline-derived CDR1 and CDR2 are LGHDT and YNNKEL (reference sequence). CDR3 sequence (DNA): TGTGCCAGCAGCCGGTCGACAGGGGGGACAGGGAACTATGGCTACACCTTC. It translates to CASSRSTGGTGNYGYTF.

This chain uses TRBV5-1 with TRBJ2-5; 8 nucleotides match TRBD1. The CDR3 consists of 14 residues. The V segment lost 4 bases and the J segment 2 bases; nucleotides outside the gene matches: 4. The germline gives CDR1 SGHRS, CDR2 YFSETQ. CDR3 amino acids: CASSRGQGQETQYF. CDR3 DNA: TGCGCCAGCAGCCGAGGACAGGGTCAAGAGACCCAGTACTTC.

This chain links TRBV21-1 with TRBJ1-5; the table's D call, TRBD1, has no DNA check behind it. TRBV21-1 is described as a pseudogene. The CDR3 has 17 amino acids. In DNA form, the CDR3 reads TGTGCCAGCAGCAAAGGCTGCTCGCGGACAGGGAATCAGCCCCAGCATTTT. Its translation: CASSKGCSRTGNQPQHF.

The chain carries TRBV7-3 and TRBJ2-1, with 7 nucleotides matching TRBD1. Germline CDR1 is SGHTA and CDR2 is FQGTGA. The ends lost 5 bases at V and 6 bases at J; junction bases unmatched: 13. CDR3 length: 16 amino acids. The CDR3 here is CASSPRQGAIFNEQFF. CDR3 DNA: TGTGCCAGCAGCCCCCGACAGGGAGCGATCTTCAATGAGCAGTTCTTC.

This chain links TRBV4-1 with TRBJ2-1; 8 nucleotides line up with TRBD1. The CDR3 sequence is 15 residues long. V trimming: 1 base; J trimming: 7 bases; junction bases outside the gene matches: 6. CDR1 MGHRA and CDR2 YSYEKL come from the germline V gene. In DNA, the CDR3 is TGCGCCAGCAGCCAAGGACAGGGGTCCCCAAATGAGCAGTTCTTC. Translated: CASSQGQGSPNEQFF.

V and J are TRBV27 and TRBJ1-2; 11 positions agree with TRBD1. The germline V gene encodes CDR1 MNHEY and CDR2 SMNVEV (reference sequence). The V gene end was trimmed by 5 bases and the J gene end by 1 base; junction bases not matched to a gene: 6. This CDR3 region has 16 residues. CDR3 region: CASSGGTGGGNYGYTF. The CDR3 DNA sequence: TGTGCCAGCAGTGGCGGGACAGGGGGTGGTAACTATGGCTACACCTTC.

This clone has only one observation. The genes are TRBV5-5 and TRBJ1-6; D call uncertain. The germline V and J ends were trimmed by 2 bases and 8 bases, with 11 bases remaining between them. The CDR3 consists of 14 residues. CDR1 is SGHKS, CDR2 YYEKEE, per germline (reference sequence). CDR3 sequence: CASSFRGRDSPLHF. DNA for the CDR3: TGTGCCAGCAGCTTCCGGGGTAGGGATTCACCCCTCCACTTT.

In regard to this clone: This same CDR3 is encoded by further DNA sequences in the sample. This chain joins TRBV11-2 and TRBJ2-7; D ambiguous. V lost 4 bases and J lost 4, with 5 bases in between. The CDR3 spans 11 residues. Germline V gives CDR1 SGHAT, CDR2 FQNNGV. The CDR3 DNA sequence: TGTGCCAGCAGCTCGGGTTACGAGCAGTACTTC. It specifies CASSSGYEQYF.

The chain has TRBV11-2 and TRBJ1-1; TRBD1 might be the D (6 bases). From germline, CDR1 is SGHAT and CDR2 FQNNGV. V lost 6 bases to trimming and J lost 8 bases, with 16 bases between them. The CDR3 totals 13 residues. The CDR3 protein is CASRLRRGPEAFF. For the CDR3, the DNA is TGTGCCAGCAGGCTACGCAGGGGACCCGAAGCTTTCTTT.

Written as DNA, the CDR3 is TGTGCCAGTAGTATAAACCCCCGGGACAGGGGTGGCTACACCTTC. As protein: CASSINPRDRGGYTF. This chain connects TRBV19 to TRBJ1-2; 10 bases fit TRBD1. This CDR3 spans 15 amino acids. In germline, CDR1 is LNHDA, CDR2 SQIVND (reference sequence). Losses at the gene ends were 2 bases for V and 7 bases for J; bases not matched to a gene: 7. Variable domain in full (rest from reference TRBV19 and TRBJ1-2): DGGITQSPKYLFRKEGQNVTLSCEQNLNHDAMYWYRQDPGQGLRLIYYSQIVNDFQKGDIAEGYSVSREKKESFPLTVTSAQKNPTAFYLCASSINPRDRGGYTFGSGTRLTVV.

J is TRBJ2-3 and V is TRBV5-6, with D perhaps matching TRBD1 or TRBD2 (5 bases each). V lost 5 bases to trimming and J lost 0 bases, with 10 bases between them. This CDR3 has 14 amino acids. Per the germline V gene, CDR1 is SGHDT and CDR2 is YYEEEE. The CDR3, as DNA: TGTGCCAGCAGGGGATGGGGGAGCACAGATACGCAGTATTTT. It yields the protein CASRGWGSTDTQYF. Supplemented by reference TRBV5-6 and TRBJ2-3, the full variable domain reads DAGVTQSPTHLIKTRGQQVTLRCSPKSGHDTVSWYQQALGQGPQFIFQYYEEEERQRGNFPDRFSGHQFPNYSSELNVNALLLGDSALYLCASRGWGSTDTQYFGPGTRLTVL.

DNA of the CDR3: TGTGCCAGCAGTGGACAGGGGGCCGCTGAAGCTTTCTTT. Encoded protein: CASSGQGAAEAFF. The chain carries TRBV2 and TRBJ1-1, with 10 bases matching TRBD1. Germline loops: CDR1 SNHLY, CDR2 FYNNEI. The CDR3 length is 13 residues. After removal of 4 bases from V and 6 bases from J, the junction contained 2 bases not matched to a gene.

The chain is built from TRBV28 and TRBJ2-2; perhaps D is TRBD1 or TRBD2 (6 bases each). Trimming left V 8 bases short and J 6 bases short, with 16 bases between. Germline CDR1 is MDHEN and CDR2 is SYDVKM. The length of the CDR3 is 14 residues. Here the CDR3 DNA reads TGTGCCAGCTTGGGATCGGGGGCCGCCGGGGAGCTGTTTTTT. It is translated as CASLGSGAAGELFF. Looking up the rest from reference TRBV28 and TRBJ2-2 gives the full variable domain: DVKVTQSSRYLVKRTGEKVFLECVQDMDHENMFWYRQDPGLGLRLIYFSYDVKMKEKGDIPEGYSVSREKKERFSLILESASTNQTSMYLCASLGSGAAGELFFGEGSRLTVL.

The chain is built from TRBV28 and TRBJ2-5, with 16 bases identical to TRBD2. V shed 7 bases, J shed 1 base, and the junction held 15 bases outside the gene matches. Germline V lookup: CDR1 MDHEN, CDR2 SYDVKM. CDR3 length: 20 residues. The CDR3: CASIGSPGTSGGAGQETQYF. DNA for the CDR3: TGTGCCAGCATCGGTTCCCCCGGGACTAGCGGGGGGGCAGGCCAAGAGACCCAGTACTTC.

The V and J genes are TRBV19 and TRBJ1-5, with D unclear. The V gene's germline CDR1 is LNHDA and CDR2 SQIVND (reference sequence). V shed 6 bases and J shed 4 bases, with 16 bases lying between them. This CDR3 has 15 amino acids. The CDR3 loop reads CASRPSLNKNQPQHF. The DNA of the CDR3 is TGTGCCAGTAGGCCGAGCCTCAACAAGAATCAGCCCCAGCATTTT.

The chain carries TRBV9 and TRBJ1-5, with D perhaps TRBD1 (5 bases). Germline loops: CDR1 SGDLS, CDR2 YYNGEE. The ends were cut back, 3 bases at V and 1 base at J, with 8 bases in the middle. CDR3 size: 14 residues. The CDR3 DNA follows: TGTGCCAGCAGCGGAGGGGACAGCAATCAGCCCCAGCATTTT. Encoded protein: CASSGGDSNQPQHF.

This chain uses TRBV18 with TRBJ2-5; a possible D gene is TRBD2 (6 bases). The CDR3 contains 13 residues. Germline V CDR1 and CDR2: KGHSH, LQKENI. V dropped 3 bases and J dropped 4 bases, with 9 bases sitting between them. CDR3 in amino acids: CASSPPGRETQYF. In DNA form, the CDR3 reads TGTGCCAGCTCACCCCCCGGGAGAGAGACCCAGTACTTC.

The chain has TRBV5-1 and TRBJ2-7, with D possibly matching TRBD1 (5 bases). Germline-derived CDR1 and CDR2 are SGHRS and YFSETQ. Trimming cost V 2 bases and J 5 bases, with 8 bases left between them. CDR3 length: 12 amino acids. The CDR3 DNA is TGCGCCAGCAGCTTAAGGGGCCACGAGCAGTACTTC. Its translation: CASSLRGHEQYF. Based on the CDR3 plus reference TRBV5-1 and TRBJ2-7, the full variable domain is KAGVTQTPRYLIKTRGQQVTLSCSPISGHRSVSWYQQTPGQGLQFLFEYFSETQRNKGNFPGRFSGRQFSNSRSEMNVSTLELGDSALYLCASSLRGHEQYFGPGTRLTVT.

This clone has a single count. The chain has TRBV5-4 and TRBJ2-7; D might be TRBD2 (7 bases). Germline-derived CDR1 and CDR2 are SGHNT and YYREEE (reference sequence). The V end was cut by 0 bases, the J end by 7 bases, with 11 bases between. The CDR3 sequence is 13 residues long. CDR3 region: CASSLVQGGEQYF. Here the CDR3 DNA reads TGTGCCAGCAGCTTGGTACAGGGAGGGGAGCAGTACTTC.